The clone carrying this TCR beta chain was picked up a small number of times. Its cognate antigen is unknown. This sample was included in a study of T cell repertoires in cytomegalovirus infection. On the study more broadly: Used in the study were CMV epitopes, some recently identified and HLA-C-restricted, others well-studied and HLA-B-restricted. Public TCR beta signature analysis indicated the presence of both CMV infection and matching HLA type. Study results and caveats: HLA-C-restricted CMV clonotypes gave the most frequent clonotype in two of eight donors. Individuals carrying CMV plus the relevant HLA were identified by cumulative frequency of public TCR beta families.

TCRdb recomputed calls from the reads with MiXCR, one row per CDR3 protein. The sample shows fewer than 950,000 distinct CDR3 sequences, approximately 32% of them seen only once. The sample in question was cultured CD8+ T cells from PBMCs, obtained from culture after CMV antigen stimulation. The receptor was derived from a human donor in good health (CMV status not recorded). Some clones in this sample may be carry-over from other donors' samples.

The CDR3 reads CASSYTTSDGRQGNQPQHF. As DNA, the CDR3 is TGTGCCAGCAGTTACACCACCTCGGACGGGCGGCAAGGCAATCAGCCCCAGCATTTT. The rearrangement joins TRBV6-2 or TRBV6-3 to TRBJ1-5; D unclear. This CDR3 has 19 amino acids. The germline V gene encodes CDR1 MNHEY and CDR2 SVGEGT. The V end lost 2 bases, the J end lost 2 bases, and 22 bases lay between the germline ends.